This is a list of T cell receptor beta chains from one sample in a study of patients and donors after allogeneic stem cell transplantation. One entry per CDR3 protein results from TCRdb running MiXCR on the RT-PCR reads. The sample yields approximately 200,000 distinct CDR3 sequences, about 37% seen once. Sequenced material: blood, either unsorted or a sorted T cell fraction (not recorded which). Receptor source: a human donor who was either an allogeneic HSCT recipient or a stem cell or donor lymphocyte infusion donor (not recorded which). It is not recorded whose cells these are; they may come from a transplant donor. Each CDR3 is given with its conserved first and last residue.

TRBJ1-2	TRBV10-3	CAISAGQGFYGYTF
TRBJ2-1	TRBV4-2	CASSHANNVYNEQFF
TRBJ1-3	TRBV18	CASSLATGSSGNTIYF
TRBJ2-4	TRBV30	CAWSGGQVRLYF
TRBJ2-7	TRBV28	CASRGEGGSYEQYF
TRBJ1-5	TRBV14	CARLTGIDSNQPQHF
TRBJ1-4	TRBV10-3	CAISEFLRTAKNEKLFF
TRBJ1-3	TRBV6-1	CASDRSTGNTIYF
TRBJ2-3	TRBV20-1	CSAWRGGTDTQYF
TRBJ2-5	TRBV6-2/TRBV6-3	CASSGTVGETQYF
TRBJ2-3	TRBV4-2	CASSQEIHTQYF
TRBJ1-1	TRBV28	CASSLLPGSNEAFF
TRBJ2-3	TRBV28	CASSLTYLDTQYF
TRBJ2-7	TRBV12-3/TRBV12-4	CASSLREMSYEQYF
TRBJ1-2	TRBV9	CASSPGTSPYYGYTF
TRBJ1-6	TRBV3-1	CASSQMTGSNSPLHF
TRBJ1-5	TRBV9	CASSGGNQPQHF
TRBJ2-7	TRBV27	CASSLGGAGEQYF
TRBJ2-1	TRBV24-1	CATSDFFAGSAGGEQFF
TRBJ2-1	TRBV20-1	CSARGLGYNEQFF
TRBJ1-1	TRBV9	CASSVGTLNTEAFF
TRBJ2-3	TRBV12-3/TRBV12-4	CASSLPSSDTQYF
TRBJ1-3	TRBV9	CASSAGDRGLNTIYF